The 14 T cell receptor beta chains given below trace back to one sample, sequenced in a study of T cells after somatic rescue of genetic block. Sequenced by immunoSEQ multiplex PCR; TCRdb stores in-frame clones only, minus some. This sample has under 150,000 clones, with around nine tenths found just once. The material sequenced was peripheral blood mononuclear cells (PBMCs). These receptor sequences come from a woman under 30.

V gene TRBV27 combines with J gene TRBJ1-5, with D unclear. Between the trimmed V and J ends, which lost 2 bases and 2 bases, there was a span of 10 bases. Germline V gene lookup returns CDR1 MNHEY and CDR2 SMNVEV (reference sequence). The CDR3 has 15 residues. CDR3 amino acids: CASSLGVLGNQPQHF. The DNA for the CDR3 is TGTGCCAGCAGTTTAGGGGTGTTAGGCAATCAGCCCCAGCATTTT.

This clone was picked up one time. The chain uses TRBV6-1 and TRBJ2-7; D gene ambiguous. CDR1 is MNHNS and CDR2 is SASEGT in the germline V gene. Trimming removed 6 bases at V and 3 bases at J, with 6 bases between. CDR3 length equals 11 residues. DNA for the CDR3: TGTGCCAGCAGCGTAGGCTACGAGCAGTACTTC. It yields the protein CASSVGYEQYF.

This sequence joins TRBV21-1 and TRBJ1-1. TRBV21-1 counts as a pseudogene. There are 20 residues in the CDR3. The CDR3 region is CASSNRSGVRPRRANTEAFF. CDR3 nucleotide sequence: TGTGCCAGCAGCAACCGGTCGGGAGTGAGGCCTCGCCGGGCGAACACTGAAGCTTTCTTT.

This chain connects TRBV11-2 to TRBJ1-2; 7 bases agree with TRBD1. The CDR3 length is 16 residues. Germline CDR1 reads SGHAT; CDR2 reads FQNNGV. After removal of 5 bases from V and 8 bases from J, the junction contained 17 bases not matched to a gene. This CDR3 reads CASSRITSAGGYGYTF. The CDR3 nucleotides are TGTGCCAGCAGCCGTATTACCTCCGCAGGGGGTTACGGCTACACCTTC.

The rearrangement uses TRBV6-6 and TRBJ1-6, with D uncertain. This CDR3 has 15 residues. Trimming pared 6 bases from V and 7 bases from J, leaving 16 bases between. Germline V gene sequence: CDR1 MNHNY, CDR2 SVGAGI (reference sequence). The CDR3 is CASRPPGRANSPLHF. The CDR3 bases are TGTGCCAGCAGGCCCCCTGGACGGGCAAATTCACCCCTCCACTTT.

This chain connects TRBV7-2 to TRBJ2-3, with D unclear. Trimming took off 1 base at V and 0 bases at J, with 11 bases between the two ends. The CDR3 runs to 16 residues. Germline lookup yields CDR1 SGHTA and CDR2 FQGNSA. CDR3 amino acids: CASSLEWGSSTDTQYF. Written as DNA, the CDR3 is TGTGCCAGCAGCTTAGAATGGGGTTCTAGCACAGATACGCAGTATTTT.

This chain joins TRBV27 and TRBJ1-3; the match to TRBD1 covers 10 bases. Losses at the gene ends were 6 bases for V and 2 bases for J; bases not matched to a gene: 4. The CDR3 spans 15 residues. The germline gives CDR1 MNHEY, CDR2 SMNVEV (reference sequence). The CDR3 region has the DNA TGTGCCAGCAGCTCAGACAGGGGGCCTGGAAACACCATATATTTT. Translating gives CASSSDRGPGNTIYF.

The V call is TRBV5-1, the J call TRBJ2-5; tentatively, D is TRBD2 (5 bases). Trimming took 3 bases from V and 1 from J, leaving 16 bases between them. The CDR3 has 16 amino acids. Germline lookup yields CDR1 SGHRS and CDR2 YFSETQ. CDR3 residues: CASSYGGPRSQETQYF. In nucleotides, the CDR3 is TGCGCCAGCAGCTACGGAGGCCCCAGGAGCCAAGAGACCCAGTACTTC.

Only a few counts were recorded for this clone. J is TRBJ1-2 and V is TRBV28, with D perhaps TRBD1 (6 bases). This CDR3 is built from 13 residues. Germline loops: CDR1 MDHEN, CDR2 SYDVKM. Trimming left V 6 bases short and J 2 bases short, with 10 bases between. CDR3: CASRSGQNYGYTF. The CDR3, as DNA: TGTGCCAGCAGGTCGGGACAAAACTATGGCTACACCTTC.

The chain is built from TRBV7-9 and TRBJ2-1, with D tentatively TRBD2 (6 bases). The V end lost 2 bases, the J end lost 13 bases, and 15 bases lay between the germline ends. Germline-derived CDR1 and CDR2 are SEHNR and FQNEAQ (reference sequence). The CDR3 is 13 amino acids. The CDR3 region is CASSLNLGTLQFF. In DNA form, the CDR3 reads TGTGCCAGCAGCTTAAATTTGGGGACTCTTCAGTTCTTC.

V gene TRBV7-7 combines with J gene TRBJ2-5; D tentatively reads TRBD1 or TRBD2 (6 bases each). The ends were cut back, 3 bases at V and 4 bases at J, with 15 bases in the middle. The CDR3 length is 15 residues. The germline V gene has CDR1 SSHAT and CDR2 FNYEAQ (reference sequence). In nucleotides, the CDR3 is TGTGCCAGCAGCTTGGGGGGCACGGCCCCAGAGACCCAGTACTTC. It translates to CASSLGGTAPETQYF. Complete variable domain (other parts from reference TRBV7-7 and TRBJ2-5): GAGVSQSPRYKVTKRGQDVTLRCDPISSHATLYWYQQALGQGPEFLTYFNYEAQPDKSGLPSDRFSAERPEGSISTLTIQRTEQRDSAMYRCASSLGGTAPETQYFGPGTRLLVL.

The V gene is TRBV28, the J gene TRBJ1-2, with a tentative D call TRBD1 (5 bases). Germline values: CDR1 MDHEN, CDR2 SYDVKM. V dropped 3 bases and J dropped 8 bases, with 10 bases sitting between them. The CDR3 runs 12 residues. CDR3 protein: CASSFPGVGYTF. DNA for the CDR3: TGTGCCAGCAGTTTCCCGGGGGTCGGCTACACCTTC.

This clone has a handful of counts. This sequence joins TRBV30 and TRBJ1-6, with a tentative D call TRBD1 (6 bases). The length of the CDR3 is 13 residues. The V gene lost 5 bases and the J gene lost 10 bases, with 15 bases spanning the gap. Germline loops: CDR1 GTSNPN, CDR2 SVGIG (reference sequence). The CDR3 sequence is CAWDTGNGSPLHF. The CDR3 DNA reads as TGTGCCTGGGATACAGGGAATGGATCACCCCTCCACTTT.

This chain's CDR3 is CASSPAYEGRGNTIYF. CDR3 nucleotide sequence: TGTGCCAGCTCACCAGCCTACGAAGGCCGAGGAAACACCATATATTTT. This chain links TRBV18 with TRBJ1-3; no clear D gene. Germline V gene lookup returns CDR1 KGHSH and CDR2 LQKENI. V was clipped by 2 bases and J by 4 bases, with 15 bases between them. This CDR3 has 16 amino acids.